This is a list of T cell receptor beta chains from one sample in a study of blood T cell repertoires in COVID-19. Using immunoSEQ multiplex PCR, the repertoire was profiled, and TCRdb retains in-frame clones only, with some absent. The repertoire includes around 280,000 clones, around 87% of them detected once, and 1.5% to 2% sits in the top ten. The sequencing input was PBMCs or T cells enriched from blood (not recorded which). These receptors all stem from a woman between 18 and 30 years old with acute COVID-19. The CDR3 runs from the conserved cysteine through the conserved F or W.

V	J	CDR3
TRBV5-6	TRBJ2-1	CASSTWTSGAYNEQFF
TRBV18	TRBJ2-6	CASSPGTGRGANVLTF
TRBV27	TRBJ1-5	CASTPSAGQPQHF
TRBV2	TRBJ1-4	CASRQTGANEKLFF
TRBV29-1	TRBJ2-2	CSVVRDGNTGELFF
TRBV25-1	TRBJ1-4	CASSEYLTGGETNEKLFF
TRBV30	TRBJ2-7	CAWSRKRGQGRTYEQYF
TRBV28	TRBJ2-1	CASRWGLAAYNEQFF
TRBV7-9	TRBJ1-2	CASSLDRDREYGYTF
TRBV29-1	TRBJ1-4	CSVEDSGGSGTGAEKLFF
TRBV30	TRBJ2-1	CAWSVRDSPDSYNEQFF
TRBV29-1	TRBJ2-3	CSVTTSTFTDTQYF
TRBV18	TRBJ2-2	CASERTGGNTGELFF
TRBV5-1	TRBJ1-3	CASSLDPGNSGNTIYF
TRBV18	TRBJ2-3	CASSPLPGGIADTQYF
TRBV4-1	TRBJ1-5	CASSQVRANQPQHF
TRBV19	TRBJ1-2	CATSRSSYGYTF
TRBV7-2	TRBJ2-2	CASSLSPRTGELFF
TRBV11-3	TRBJ2-5	CASSLAGARETQYF
TRBV21-1	TRBJ2-7	CASSKAHIREIYEQYF
TRBV5-1	TRBJ2-1	CASSAQQGYDYNEQFF
TRBV21-1	TRBJ2-5	CASSNGTSGMGKTQYF
TRBV19	TRBJ1-3	CASSNIGITIYF
TRBV6-5	TRBJ2-7	CASRFRDRGLYEQYF
TRBV5-5	TRBJ2-5	CASSLGSGGFQETQYF
TRBV4-1	TRBJ1-5	CASSPQGFQPQHF
TRBV3-1/TRBV3-2	TRBJ2-4	CASSHRQAAGPSAKNIQYF
TRBV6-6	TRBJ2-1	CASSQLGLAFDGSYNEQFF
TRBV3-1/TRBV3-2	TRBJ2-1	CASSQDRRSSYNEQFF
TRBV18	TRBJ2-1	CASSPPTGLAIYNEQFF
TRBV27	TRBJ1-4	CASRRLFPTNEKLFF
TRBV5-8	TRBJ1-1	CASSFDRVDEAFF
TRBV7-9	TRBJ2-2	CASRAGGNTGELFF
TRBV4-2	TRBJ2-3	CASSQEPLAGEGGTQYF
TRBV2	TRBJ1-5	CASTKSQVAIYSNQPQHF
TRBV11-2	TRBJ2-7	CATAGDSSYEQYF
TRBV5-1	TRBJ1-5	CASSFTGEGQPQHF
TRBV6-2/TRBV6-3	TRBJ2-3	CASSNLSVDRGWDTQYF
TRBV9	TRBJ2-3	CASSDSTNPSGGGTDTQYF
TRBV3-1/TRBV3-2	TRBJ2-7	CASSQGSVGAGDEQYF
TRBV21-1	TRBJ2-3	CASSRQLQGVPDTQYF
TRBV6-1	TRBJ2-7	CASSEGTGGDEQYF
TRBV7-2	TRBJ2-1	CASSLARQRNEQFF
TRBV19	TRBJ2-5	CASSMSGRRETQYF
TRBV19	TRBJ2-3	CASSMGLAGTDTQYF
TRBV7-8	TRBJ2-1	CASSPLILTPYNEQFF
TRBV4-2	TRBJ1-5	CASSQGVIGNQPQHF
TRBV18	TRBJ1-5	CASSLGTPGQGSNQPQHF
TRBV29-1	TRBJ2-1	CSVSLAFYEQFF
TRBV7-2	TRBJ2-3	CASSLGRPPDTQYF
TRBV15	TRBJ1-2	CATSRSQGYGYTF
TRBV4-1	TRBJ2-1	CASSQDPLTSGRPRSYNEQFF
TRBV11-2	TRBJ2-3	CASSLSAMRGGTQYF
TRBV6-5	TRBJ1-1	CASSYSSFGASAEAFF
TRBV2	TRBJ1-5	CASNQNRGTDSAQHF